What follows describes a single TCR beta chain. This record comes from a study of CD8+CD57+ T cells in acquired aplastic anemia. TCR beta VDJ and CDR3 profiling used genomic DNA as template. TCRdb re-called the reads through MiXCR, storing one row per CDR3 protein. The sample has 150,000 to 200,000 distinct CDR3 sequences, 63% seen once. The CDR3 extends over 14 amino acids. V lost 1 base and J 8 bases, leaving 15 bases between the germline ends. In germline, CDR1 is DFQATT, CDR2 SNEGSKA (reference sequence). The receptor was derived from a human donor in good health. The source material was sorted CD4+, CD8+, or CD8+CD57+ T cells (not recorded which) from PBMCs. This sequence joins TRBV20-1 and TRBJ2-1, with D perhaps TRBD2 (6 bases). Here the CDR3 DNA reads TGCAGTGCTAGAGTAGGTCCGGGACTGGATGAGCAGTTCTTC. It codes for CSARVGPGLDEQFF.